The clone carrying this T cell receptor beta chain occurred once. Antigen unknown. The sample belongs to a study of shared clonotypes between healthy human individuals. Study results and caveats: Sampling was confined to blood; repertoires within tissues likely differ. Shared clonotypes across all four donors exceeded non-shared ones in generation probability.

TCRdb's copy holds only in-frame clones and misses some; the assay was immunoSEQ multiplex PCR. The sample includes 1.4 million to 1.5 million clones, roughly 96% of them seen just once. The specimen was naive CD4+ T cells sorted from blood. Noted subset: CD45RA+ positively selected. The source of this sequence is a man aged 25-40 years in good health.

CDR3 protein: CASSRIQGTRRETQYF. The CDR3 DNA is TGTGCCAGCAGCCGCATACAGGGTACCCGTCGGGAGACCCAGTACTTC. The rearrangement joins TRBV14 to TRBJ2-5; D might be TRBD1 (6 bases). Per germline, CDR1 SGHDN and CDR2 FVKESK. CDR3 length: 16 residues. The V end lost 4 bases, the J end lost 5 bases, and 20 bases lay between the germline ends.